Listed here are 14 T cell receptor beta chains from one sample, sequenced in a study of CD8 T cells in Susac syndrome. The authors reverse transcribed roughly 0.5 to 1 ug RNA with random hexamers. TCRdb used MiXCR to reprocess the immunoSEQ multiplex PCR reads, holding one entry per CDR3 protein. The sample shows around 160,000 distinct CDR3 sequences, around 94% of them seen only once. The specimen was CD4+ T cells from PBMCs. These receptors were taken from a human donor in good health.

The genes are TRBV20-1 and TRBJ1-2, with D uncertain. The CDR3 is made up of 12 amino acids. Germline assignment: CDR1 DFQATT and CDR2 SNEGSKA (reference sequence). The CDR3 loop is CSPRPEGYGYTF. CDR3 nucleotides: TGCAGCCCTAGGCCTGAGGGTTACGGCTACACCTTC.

This sequence joins TRBV18 and TRBJ2-7, with D perhaps TRBD1 (6 bases). The V end was cut by 4 bases, the J end by 3 bases, with 7 bases between. CDR1 is KGHSH and CDR2 is LQKENI in the germline V gene. The CDR3 runs to 12 residues. CDR3 in amino acids: CASSQDSYEQYF. The CDR3 region has the DNA TGTGCCAGCTCACAGGACAGCTACGAGCAGTACTTC. The complete variable domain, with remaining parts taken from reference TRBV18 and TRBJ2-7, reads NAGVMQNPRHLVRRRGQEARLRCSPMKGHSHVYWYRQLPEEGLKFMVYLQKENIIDESGMPKERFSAEFPKEGPSILRIQQVVRGDSAAYFCASSQDSYEQYFGPGTRLTVT.

Concerning this clonotype itself: The junction departs from the called germline gene at one end, perhaps through a read error. The genes are TRBV5-6 and TRBJ2-2, with D perhaps matching TRBD1 (6 bases). This CDR3 spans 15 amino acids. The germline gives CDR1 SGHDT, CDR2 YYEEEE. The CDR3 nucleotides read TGTGCAAGCAGCTTCGGCGGGCAGGGGACCGGGGAGCTGTTTTTT. Its translation is CASSFGGQGTGELFF.

A single count supports this clonotype. The V call is TRBV18, the J call TRBJ1-1; weak D call: TRBD1 (6 bases). Germline CDR1 KGHSH, CDR2 LQKENI. The length of the CDR3 is 14 residues. V lost 5 bases to trimming and J lost 0 bases, with 10 bases between them. The CDR3 DNA reads as TGTGCCAGCTCAGGGGACACAGTGAACACTGAAGCTTTCTTT. Protein product: CASSGDTVNTEAFF.

In its sample, this clonotype was seen once. The J gene is TRBJ1-1, the V gene TRBV29-1; 7 bases align to TRBD1. Germline CDR1 is SQVTM and CDR2 is ANQGSEA. There are 14 residues in the CDR3. After removal of 4 bases from V and 0 bases from J, the junction contained 5 bases not matched to a gene. CDR3: CSVGEGQLNTEAFF. CDR3 coding DNA: TGCAGCGTTGGGGAGGGACAGTTGAACACTGAAGCTTTCTTT.

The genes are TRBV6-6 and TRBJ2-5; D tentatively reads TRBD1 or TRBD2 (6 bases each). The CDR3 length is 16 residues. V lost 3 bases, J lost 2 bases, and 16 bases lay in between. Germline-derived CDR1 and CDR2 are MNHNY and SVGAGI (reference sequence). The CDR3 loop reads CASSYSRGLWQETQYF. As DNA, the CDR3 is TGTGCCAGCAGTTATAGCCGGGGGCTATGGCAAGAGACCCAGTACTTC.

This chain links TRBV4-3 with TRBJ2-1; D possibly matches TRBD1 or TRBD2 (5 bases each). CDR3 length: 16 residues. V was shortened by 0 bases and J by 1 base, with 10 bases between the two germline ends. Germline V gene data show CDR1 as LGHNA and CDR2 as YSLEER. The CDR3 bases are TGCGCCAGCAGCCAAGATGGGACGGGATCCTACAATGAGCAGTTCTTC. It specifies CASSQDGTGSYNEQFF.

The chain links TRBV15 to TRBJ2-3; D is perhaps TRBD2 (5 bases). Trimming cost V 6 bases and J 9 bases, with 10 bases left between them. Germline CDR1 LNHNV, CDR2 YYDKDF (reference sequence). The CDR3 has 11 amino acids. CDR3: CATRGELTQYF. The CDR3 coding sequence is TGTGCCACCAGGGGAGAGTTGACGCAGTATTTT.

V is TRBV20-1 and J is TRBJ2-5, with no clear D. CDR3 length: 11 amino acids. V lost 6 bases and J 4 bases, leaving 9 bases between the germline ends. Germline lookup yields CDR1 DFQATT and CDR2 SNEGSKA (reference sequence). CDR3 protein: CSAPWRETQYF. The CDR3 coding sequence is TGCAGTGCCCCCTGGAGAGAGACCCAGTACTTC.

This chain links TRBV12-3 or TRBV12-4 with TRBJ2-5; 8 bases map to TRBD1. The CDR3 runs 15 residues. J lost 5 bases, V lost 6 bases, and 11 bases had no gene match. The CDR3 nucleotides read TGTGCCAGCAGCCCCGGGACAGGTATATCCGAGACCCAGTACTTC. It is translated as CASSPGTGISETQYF.

CDR3 in amino acids: CAISGISGNTIYF. CDR3 coding DNA: TGTGCCATCAGTGGAATCTCTGGAAACACCATATATTTT. The chain joins TRBV10-3 to TRBJ1-3; D is ambiguous. This CDR3 region has 13 residues. CDR1 is ENHRY and CDR2 is SYGVKD in the germline V gene. V lost 4 bases and J 0 bases, leaving 4 bases between the germline ends.

This chain links TRBV7-2 with TRBJ2-7; 7 bases map to TRBD1. Per germline, CDR1 SGHTA and CDR2 FQGNSA. The CDR3 runs to 13 residues. V lost 2 bases to trimming and J lost 3 bases; unmatched junction nucleotides: 1. CDR3 DNA: TGTGCCAGCAGCTTAAACAGGGGCTACGAGCAGTACTTC. This encodes CASSLNRGYEQYF.

This chain links TRBV24-1 with TRBJ2-3; possibly TRBD2 for D (5 bases). V lost 5 bases and J lost 7, with 12 bases in between. The CDR3 contains 13 residues. Germline V gene lookup returns CDR1 KGHDR and CDR2 SFDVKD. In DNA form, the CDR3 reads TGTGCCACCAGTGGACTATCAACCCATACGCAGTATTTT. Amino acids: CATSGLSTHTQYF.

The V gene is TRBV9, the J gene TRBJ2-3, with D possibly being TRBD2 (6 bases). Germline lookup yields CDR1 SGDLS and CDR2 YYNGEE. Between the trimmed V and J ends, which lost 0 bases and 0 bases, there was a span of 11 bases. This CDR3 spans 16 amino acids. The CDR3 coding sequence is TGTGCCAGCAGCGTAGCCCCGGGACTGAGCACAGATACGCAGTATTTT. This sequence encodes CASSVAPGLSTDTQYF.